A single sample is the source of the 22 T cell receptor beta chains below, sequenced in a study of blood T cell repertoires in COVID-19. Only in-frame clones appear in the TCRdb table, and some are missing; sequencing was by immunoSEQ multiplex PCR. The sample lists roughly 180,000 clones; approximately 83% were seen once. The sequencing sample was made of PBMCs or T cells enriched from blood (not recorded which). Receptors were obtained from a woman aged 60-70 years who had recovered from COVID-19.

Concerning this clone itself: Relative to the germline gene, one junction end is altered; a read error may explain this. Other nucleotide sequences from this sample produce the same CDR3. The V and J genes are TRBV2 and TRBJ2-7; D remains unclear. CDR1 is SNHLY and CDR2 is FYNNEI in the germline V gene. The CDR3 runs to 11 residues. The CDR3 protein is CASMYQSEQYF. The CDR3 DNA reads TGTGCTAGCATGTATCAGTCCGAGCAGTACTTC.

The chain couples TRBV12-3 or TRBV12-4 to TRBJ1-1, with D possibly TRBD1 on 5 matching bases. The V end was cut by 3 bases, the J end by 4 bases, with 9 bases between. CDR3 length: 13 amino acids. CDR3: CASSFGGSTEAFF. As DNA, the CDR3 is TGTGCCAGCAGTTTTGGGGGGTCCACTGAAGCTTTCTTT.

The chain carries TRBV28 and TRBJ1-5, with D possibly being TRBD1 (6 bases). Germline V CDR1 and CDR2: MDHEN, SYDVKM. With 5 bases removed from V and 9 bases from J, the gap between germline ends came to 17 bases. The CDR3 totals 14 residues. This CDR3 reads CASSPQGLGWPQHF. As DNA, the CDR3 is TGTGCCAGCAGTCCACAGGGCCTTGGTTGGCCCCAGCATTTT.

This chain joins TRBV24-1 and TRBJ1-5; a possible D gene is TRBD1 (5 bases). V lost 4 bases to trimming and J lost 2 bases, with 5 bases between them. Germline values: CDR1 KGHDR, CDR2 SFDVKD. This CDR3 region has 13 residues. The CDR3 spells CATSEGGNQPQHF. CDR3 DNA: TGTGCCACCAGTGAAGGGGGCAATCAGCCCCAGCATTTT.

The chain employs TRBV28 and TRBJ1-1, with TRBD1 matching 7 bases. Germline loops: CDR1 MDHEN, CDR2 SYDVKM. This CDR3 contains 14 residues. J gave up 0 bases and V 6 bases, and 4 bases lay outside the gene matches. The CDR3 loop reads CASRSGQMNTEAFF. The CDR3 nucleotides are TGTGCCAGCAGATCGGGACAGATGAACACTGAAGCTTTCTTT.

This chain joins TRBV6-2 or TRBV6-3 and TRBJ2-5, with 13 bases that match TRBD2. There are 17 residues in the CDR3. The germline CDR1 and CDR2 sequences are MNHEY and SVGEGT. The V gene end was trimmed by 4 bases and the J gene end by 5 bases; junction bases not matched to a gene: 10. CDR3 nucleotide sequence: TGTGCCAGCAGTTGGGGACTAGCGGGGTCCTCCGGGGAGACCCAGTACTTC. Translation gives CASSWGLAGSSGETQYF.

The chain links TRBV7-2 to TRBJ2-1; 7 nucleotides match TRBD2. Germline V gives CDR1 SGHTA, CDR2 FQGNSA. The CDR3 covers 13 residues. Losses at the gene ends were 5 bases for V and 2 bases for J; bases not matched to a gene: 0. CDR3 DNA sequence: TGTGCCAGCAGCCGGGGGGCCTACAATGAGCAGTTCTTC. Protein product: CASSRGAYNEQFF.

The chain links TRBV28 to TRBJ2-7, with D maybe TRBD1 (5 bases). CDR1 and CDR2 (germline): MDHEN, SYDVKM. This CDR3 comprises 14 residues. V gave up 7 bases and J gave up 2 bases, with 15 bases separating them. For the CDR3, the DNA is TGTGCCAGCATTAACTCTAGGGGCCCCTACGAGCAGTACTTC. Translated: CASINSRGPYEQYF.

V gene TRBV7-8 combines with J gene TRBJ2-2; 9 nucleotides agree with TRBD2. CDR3 length: 18 residues. The V gene end was trimmed by 3 bases and the J gene end by 2 bases; junction bases not matched to a gene: 10. From germline, CDR1 is SGHVS and CDR2 FQNEAQ. The DNA for the CDR3 is TGTGCCAGCAGCTTCGGTCCCCGGACTAGCGTCAACACCGGGGAGCTGTTTTTT. Translated, it gives CASSFGPRTSVNTGELFF.

This clone was detected a few times. The chain employs TRBV6-5 and TRBJ1-1; no definite D call. The ends were cut back, 0 bases at V and 4 bases at J, with 12 bases in the middle. The germline CDR1 and CDR2 sequences are MNHEY and SVGAGI. This CDR3 spans 15 amino acids. The CDR3: CASSYSSSGRTEAFF. The CDR3 bases are TGTGCCAGCAGTTACTCGAGCAGTGGGCGCACTGAAGCTTTCTTT.

The J gene is TRBJ2-1, the V gene TRBV7-9; the match to TRBD1 covers 7 bases. The CDR3 length is 13 residues. Losses at the gene ends were 1 base for V and 8 bases for J; bases not matched to a gene: 2. CDR1 and CDR2 from the germline V gene are SEHNR and FQNEAQ (reference sequence). The CDR3, as DNA: TGTGCCAGCAGCTTAGGCACAGGGGATGAGCAGTTCTTC. Amino acid sequence: CASSLGTGDEQFF.

The chain links TRBV7-8 to TRBJ2-1; D remains unclear. Trimming shortened V by 3 bases and J by 9 bases, and 21 bases separated the two germline ends. Germline V gives CDR1 SGHVS, CDR2 FQNEAQ. CDR3 length: 16 residues. CDR3 DNA sequence: TGTGCCAGCAGCTTTTCGTCACCCATCGATTCGAGTGAGCAGTTCTTC. Protein sequence: CASSFSSPIDSSEQFF.

Only a few counts were recorded for this clone. The chain employs TRBV2 and TRBJ1-6; tentatively, D is TRBD1 (6 bases). Per germline, CDR1 SNHLY and CDR2 FYNNEI. V was trimmed by 6 bases and J by 5 bases, leaving 11 bases between them. The CDR3 is made up of 14 amino acids. DNA of the CDR3: TGTGCCAGCAGCAGGGGTCCTAATAATTCACCCCTCCACTTT. Translated: CASSRGPNNSPLHF.

This clone was observed a few times. The chain has TRBV19 and TRBJ2-3; 9 bases are a match to TRBD2. V dropped 5 bases and J dropped 8; count of bases not matched to a gene: 11. This CDR3 spans 15 amino acids. Germline V gene data show CDR1 as LNHDA and CDR2 as SQIVND (reference sequence). The DNA of the CDR3 is TGTGCCAGTAGTGCCCAAACGGGCGGGGGGGTTACGCAGTATTTT. It translates to CASSAQTGGGVTQYF.

The chain employs TRBV9 and TRBJ2-7; D is unresolved. V lost 2 bases and J lost 1, with 10 bases in between. This CDR3 has 14 residues. Germline V gives CDR1 SGDLS, CDR2 YYNGEE. This CDR3 reads CASSVYRDSYEQYF. CDR3 DNA sequence: TGTGCCAGCAGCGTGTACAGAGATTCCTACGAGCAGTACTTC.

The chain joins TRBV3-1 (or the pseudogene TRBV3-2) to TRBJ2-7; no clear D gene. Per the germline V gene, CDR1 is LGHDT and CDR2 is YNNKEL (reference sequence). The CDR3 length is 12 residues. The V gene lost 1 base and the J gene lost 12 bases, with 13 bases spanning the gap. The CDR3: CASSQGAGSRYF. As DNA, the CDR3 is TGTGCCAGCAGCCAAGGTGCTGGTAGCCGGTACTTC.

In nucleotides, the CDR3 is TGTGCCAGCAGCCAAGACGCTAGACAGGGGGTTACTGAAGCTTTCTTT. Its translation: CASSQDARQGVTEAFF. J is TRBJ1-1 and V is TRBV4-2; TRBD1 matches at 9 bases. This CDR3 contains 16 residues. V shed 0 bases and J 5 bases; nucleotides not matched to a gene: 7. Per the germline V gene, CDR1 is LGHNA and CDR2 is YNFKEQ.

The chain couples TRBV7-3 to TRBJ2-3; 12 bases agree with TRBD2. The CDR3 is 16 amino acids. The V gene end was trimmed by 5 bases and the J gene end by 6 bases; junction bases not matched to a gene: 9. CDR1 and CDR2 from the germline V gene are SGHTA and FQGTGA. DNA of the CDR3: TGTGCCAGCAGCCTGGGACTAGCGGGCGGTGCGGATACGCAGTATTTT. It translates to CASSLGLAGGADTQYF.

This chain links TRBV18 with TRBJ1-3, with 10 bases aligning to TRBD1. J gave up 1 base and V 5 bases, and 11 bases lay outside the gene matches. Germline loops: CDR1 KGHSH, CDR2 LQKENI. The CDR3 covers 18 residues. The CDR3 DNA reads TGTGCCAGCTCATCTTATCCCGGGACAGGGGTGTCTGGAAACACCATATATTTT. As protein: CASSSYPGTGVSGNTIYF.

The genes are TRBV3-1 (or the pseudogene TRBV3-2) and TRBJ1-1; no clear D gene. V was clipped by 4 bases and J by 1 base, with 10 bases between them. The CDR3 has 14 amino acids. CDR1 is LGHDT and CDR2 is YNNKEL in the germline V gene (reference sequence). For the CDR3, the DNA is TGTGCCAGCAGCCGTGGCGGCCGGAACACTGAAGCTTTCTTT. It codes for CASSRGGRNTEAFF.

This sequence joins TRBV10-3 and TRBJ2-1; 9 bases agree with TRBD2. Trimming removed 1 base from V and 7 bases from J; junction bases left unmatched: 5. Germline CDR1 and CDR2: ENHRY and SYGVKD. This CDR3 spans 15 amino acids. CDR3 protein: CAISELAGGLNEQFF. The CDR3 coding sequence is TGTGCCATCAGTGAGTTGGCGGGAGGGTTGAATGAGCAGTTCTTC.

The V call is TRBV9, the J call TRBJ2-3; 16 positions match TRBD2. Trimming removed 4 bases from V and 3 bases from J; junction bases left unmatched: 5. The germline gives CDR1 SGDLS, CDR2 YYNGEE. CDR3 length equals 17 residues. This chain's CDR3 is CASSPGTSGGATDTQYF. The CDR3 DNA is TGTGCCAGCAGCCCAGGGACTAGCGGGGGGGCGACAGATACGCAGTATTTT. The whole variable domain, filled in from reference TRBV9 and TRBJ2-3, reads DSGVTQTPKHLITATGQRVTLRCSPRSGDLSVYWYQQSLDQGLQFLIQYYNGEERAKGNILERFSAQQFPDLHSELNLSSLELGDSALYFCASSPGTSGGATDTQYFGPGTRLTVL.